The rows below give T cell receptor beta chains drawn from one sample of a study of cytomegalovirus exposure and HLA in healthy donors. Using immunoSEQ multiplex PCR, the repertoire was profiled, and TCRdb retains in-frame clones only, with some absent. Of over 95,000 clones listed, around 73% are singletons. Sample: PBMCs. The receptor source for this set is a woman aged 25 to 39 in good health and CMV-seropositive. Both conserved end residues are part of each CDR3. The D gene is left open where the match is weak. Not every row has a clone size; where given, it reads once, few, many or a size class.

CDR3 DNA: TGCAGCTTTTTTATAACTAGCGGGGGGAACAATGAGCAGTTCTTC
CDR3 protein: CSFFITSGGNNEQFF
D gene: TRBD2
V gene: TRBV29-1
J gene: TRBJ2-1
clone size: NA

CDR3 DNA: TGTGCCAGCAGCCCCAGGACAGGGGGGAGAACTAATGAAAAACTGTTTTTT
CDR3 protein: CASSPRTGGRTNEKLFF
D gene: TRBD1
V gene: TRBV7-9
J gene: TRBJ1-4
clone size: NA

CDR3 DNA: TGTGCCTGGGGGAGCTATAATGAAAAACTGTTTTTT
CDR3 protein: CAWGSYNEKLFF
D gene: NA
V gene: TRBV30
J gene: TRBJ1-4
clone size: NA

CDR3 DNA: TGTGCCAGCTCACCTTCTAGCGGGGGAGCCTACAATGAGCAGTTCTTC
CDR3 protein: CASSPSSGGAYNEQFF
D gene: TRBD2
V gene: TRBV18
J gene: TRBJ2-1
clone size: NA

CDR3 DNA: TGTGCCAGCAGCTCTTTGGCTTATGGCTACACCTTC
CDR3 protein: CASSSLAYGYTF
D gene: NA
V gene: TRBV7-9
J gene: TRBJ1-2
clone size: NA

CDR3 DNA: TGTGCCATCAGTGAATCAGGCACCGGGGAGCTGTTTTTT
CDR3 protein: CAISESGTGELFF
D gene: NA
V gene: TRBV10-3
J gene: TRBJ2-2
clone size: NA

CDR3 DNA: TGTGCCAGTACCCCGGGTGACAACTATGGCTACACCTTC
CDR3 protein: CASTPGDNYGYTF
D gene: NA
V gene: TRBV19
J gene: TRBJ1-2
clone size: NA

CDR3 DNA: TGTGCCAGCAGCTCCCCGGGGGGCAGACTGAACACTGAAGCTTTCTTT
CDR3 protein: CASSSPGGRLNTEAFF
D gene: NA
V gene: TRBV7-4
J gene: TRBJ1-1
clone size: NA

CDR3 DNA: TGTGCCAGCAGTCGGACATATTATAATTCACCCCTCCACTTT
CDR3 protein: CASSRTYYNSPLHF
D gene: NA
V gene: TRBV6-5
J gene: TRBJ1-6
clone size: NA

CDR3 DNA: TGTGCCAGCACCGCGACTAGCGGGAGGGTCTCCTACGAGCAGTACTTC
CDR3 protein: CASTATSGRVSYEQYF
D gene: TRBD2
V gene: TRBV5-5
J gene: TRBJ2-7
clone size: NA

CDR3 DNA: TGCACCAGCAGCCAAGTCGCTTTTCTATTAAGGACACGGAATTACAATGAGCAGTTCTTC
CDR3 protein: CTSSQVAFLLRTRNYNEQFF
D gene: NA
V gene: TRBV1
J gene: TRBJ2-1
clone size: NA

CDR3 DNA: TGTGCCAGCAGCGACGCCCGCAGGGGAGAATCACCCCTCCACTTT
CDR3 protein: CASSDARRGESPLHF
D gene: NA
V gene: TRBV7-9
J gene: TRBJ1-6
clone size: NA

CDR3 DNA: TGTGCCAGCAGTTCCTGGGACGGGAGAAAGGCTGAAGCTTTCTTT
CDR3 protein: CASSSWDGRKAEAFF
D gene: NA
V gene: TRBV6-5
J gene: TRBJ1-1
clone size: NA

CDR3 DNA: TGTGCCAGCAGTAGAGGGACAGGCTATGGCTACACCTTC
CDR3 protein: CASSRGTGYGYTF
D gene: TRBD1
V gene: TRBV6-5
J gene: TRBJ1-2
clone size: few

CDR3 DNA: TGTGCCAGTAGTATTCCGGGACTAGCGGGAATGGCGGATACGCAGTATTTT
CDR3 protein: CASSIPGLAGMADTQYF
D gene: TRBD2
V gene: TRBV19
J gene: TRBJ2-3
clone size: NA

CDR3 DNA: TGTGCCAGTCAGTCCTCTGGAAACACCATATATTTT
CDR3 protein: CASQSSGNTIYF
D gene: NA
V gene: TRBV6-6
J gene: TRBJ1-3
clone size: few

CDR3 DNA: TGTGCCAGCAGCCCCAGGCCTGGCTACGAGCAGTACTTC
CDR3 protein: CASSPRPGYEQYF
D gene: NA
V gene: TRBV7-9
J gene: TRBJ2-7
clone size: NA

CDR3 DNA: TGCGCCAGCAGCCCTTTCCTTGAGCAGTACTTC
CDR3 protein: CASSPFLEQYF
D gene: NA
V gene: TRBV4-1
J gene: TRBJ2-7
clone size: few

CDR3 DNA: TGTGCCAGCAGCTACGGACTAGCGGGGTGGGAGGGCACCGGGGAGCTGTTTTTT
CDR3 protein: CASSYGLAGWEGTGELFF
D gene: TRBD2
V gene: TRBV11-3
J gene: TRBJ2-2
clone size: NA

CDR3 DNA: TGTGCCAGCAGCTTAGCGCACCAGAACAATGAGCAGTTCTTC
CDR3 protein: CASSLAHQNNEQFF
D gene: NA
V gene: TRBV7-9
J gene: TRBJ2-1
clone size: NA